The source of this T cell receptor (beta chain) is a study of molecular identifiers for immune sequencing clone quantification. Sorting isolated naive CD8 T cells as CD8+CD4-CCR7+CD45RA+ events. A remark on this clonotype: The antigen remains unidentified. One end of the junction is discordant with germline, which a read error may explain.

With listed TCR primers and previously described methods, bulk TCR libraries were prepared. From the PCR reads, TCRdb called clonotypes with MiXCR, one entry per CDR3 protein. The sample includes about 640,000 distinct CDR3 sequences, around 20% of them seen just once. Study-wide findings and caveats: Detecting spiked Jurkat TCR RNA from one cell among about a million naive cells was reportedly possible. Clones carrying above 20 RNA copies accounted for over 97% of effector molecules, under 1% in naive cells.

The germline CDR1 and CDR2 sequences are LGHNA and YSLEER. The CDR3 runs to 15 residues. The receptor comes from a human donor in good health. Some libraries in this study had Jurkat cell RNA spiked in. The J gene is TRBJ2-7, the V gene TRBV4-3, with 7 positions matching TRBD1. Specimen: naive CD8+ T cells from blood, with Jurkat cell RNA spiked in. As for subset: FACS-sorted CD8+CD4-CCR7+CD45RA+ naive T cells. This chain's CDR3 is CASSQRTGFPYERYF. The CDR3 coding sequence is TGCGCCAGCAGCCAGCGGACAGGCTTCCCCTACGAGCGGTACTTC.